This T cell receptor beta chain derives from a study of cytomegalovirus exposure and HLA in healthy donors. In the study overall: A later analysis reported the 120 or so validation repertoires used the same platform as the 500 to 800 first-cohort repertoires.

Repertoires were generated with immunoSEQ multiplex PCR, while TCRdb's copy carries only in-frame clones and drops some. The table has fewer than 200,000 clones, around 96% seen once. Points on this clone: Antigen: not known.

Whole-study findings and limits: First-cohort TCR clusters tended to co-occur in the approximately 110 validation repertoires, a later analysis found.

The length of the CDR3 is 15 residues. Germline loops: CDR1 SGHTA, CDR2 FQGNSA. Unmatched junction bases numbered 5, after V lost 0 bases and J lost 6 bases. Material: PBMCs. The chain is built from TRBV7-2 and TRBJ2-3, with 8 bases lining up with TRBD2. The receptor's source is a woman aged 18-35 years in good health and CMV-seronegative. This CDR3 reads CASSLAGTSSDTQYF. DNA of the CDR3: TGTGCCAGCAGCTTAGCCGGGACTAGTAGTGATACGCAGTATTTT.